A single sample is the source of the 12 T cell receptor beta chains below, sequenced in a study of human T cells and chemical hapten exposure. Time point: patch test 1, 2 weeks after DPC sensitization. Treatment in this sample: therapeutic diphenylcyclopropenone sensitization with weekly scalp DPC. TCRdb ran MiXCR on the RACE reads and lists one entry per CDR3 protein. The sample lists fewer than 95,000 distinct CDR3 sequences, approximately 10% occurring once. This specimen consisted of whole blood, obtained in connection with sensitization to the hapten diphenylcyclopropenone (DPC). All receptors derive from a man aged 40-49 years with alopecia areata. Some clones in this sample may be carry-over from other donors' samples.

This chain connects TRBV11-2 to TRBJ2-2; 8 bases align to TRBD2. Losses at the gene ends were 2 bases for V and 0 bases for J; bases not matched to a gene: 2. CDR3 length: 16 amino acids. Germline assignment: CDR1 SGHAT and CDR2 FQNNGV. CDR3 sequence: CASSLLAGTNTGELFF. In DNA form, the CDR3 reads TGTGCCAGCAGCTTATTAGCGGGAACGAACACCGGGGAGCTGTTTTTT. The full variable domain, with the rest looked up from reference TRBV11-2 and TRBJ2-2, is EAGVAQSPRYKIIEKRQSVAFWCNPISGHATLYWYQQILGQGPKLLIQFQNNGVVDDSQLPKDRFSAERLKGVDSTLKIQPAKLEDSAVYLCASSLLAGTNTGELFFGEGSRLTVL.

This clonotype was observed a few times. V gene TRBV19 combines with J gene TRBJ2-6; TRBD1 aligns across 9 bases. The CDR3 contains 15 residues. Per germline, CDR1 LNHDA and CDR2 SQIVND (reference sequence). With V trimmed by 8 bases and J by 4 bases, 6 bases remained unmatched. The CDR3 DNA is TGTGCCAGTTCACAGGGGGCCTTGGGGGCCAACGTCCTGACTTTC. It specifies CASSQGALGANVLTF. The full variable domain, completed using reference TRBV19 and TRBJ2-6, is DGGITQSPKYLFRKEGQNVTLSCEQNLNHDAMYWYRQDPGQGLRLIYYSQIVNDFQKGDIAEGYSVSREKKESFPLTVTSAQKNPTAFYLCASSQGALGANVLTFGAGSRLTVL.

This clonotype was recorded a few times. The chain combines TRBV6-5 with TRBJ2-7, with D unresolved. The CDR3 runs to 13 residues. V was trimmed by 2 bases and J by 0 bases, leaving 5 bases between them. Germline V CDR1 and CDR2: MNHEY, SVGAGI. In DNA form, the CDR3 reads TGTGCCAGCAGTTACAGTACCTCCTACGAGCAGTACTTC. This sequence encodes CASSYSTSYEQYF.

This clonotype was counted ten times or more. The V and J genes are TRBV20-1 and TRBJ2-1; D possibly matches TRBD1 or TRBD2 (5 bases each). V lost 0 bases and J lost 9, with 9 bases in between. The CDR3 is 12 residues long. The germline CDR1 and CDR2 sequences are DFQATT and SNEGSKA (reference sequence). DNA of the CDR3: TGCAGTGCTAGAGAAAGTGGGGGTGAGCAGTTCTTC. Amino acid sequence: CSARESGGEQFF.

In its sample, this clonotype was seen many times. V gene TRBV11-1 combines with J gene TRBJ2-1; a possible D gene is TRBD1 (6 bases). Germline CDR1 and CDR2: SGHAT and FQDESV (reference sequence). The CDR3 length is 15 residues. Trimming removed 5 bases from V and 7 bases from J, with 18 bases in between. For the CDR3, the DNA is TGTGCCAGCAGCCCAGCGGACACAGGGTCGAATGAGCAGTTCTTC. Protein: CASSPADTGSNEQFF. Full variable domain (rest looked up from reference TRBV11-1 and TRBJ2-1): EAEVAQSPRYKITEKSQAVAFWCDPISGHATLYWYRQILGQGPELLVQFQDESVVDDSQLPKDRFSAERLKGVDSTLKIQPAELGDSAMYLCASSPADTGSNEQFFGPGTRLTVL.

The chain uses TRBV5-1 and TRBJ2-7; no definite D call. This CDR3 has 14 residues. The V end was cut by 4 bases, the J end by 5 bases, with 16 bases between. Per the germline V gene, CDR1 is SGHRS and CDR2 is YFSETQ. The CDR3 sequence is CASSLIGQNHEQYF. The DNA for the CDR3 is TGCGCCAGCAGCCTGATCGGGCAGAATCACGAGCAGTACTTC.

J is TRBJ2-7 and V is TRBV12-3 or TRBV12-4; TRBD2 might be the D (6 bases). V gave up 6 bases and J gave up 1 base, with 16 bases separating them. This CDR3 spans 15 amino acids. The CDR3 DNA is TGTGCCAGCAGCCCGTTGCGGGACTTGTCCTACGAGCAGTACTTC. Amino acid sequence: CASSPLRDLSYEQYF.

The chain is built from TRBV5-6 and TRBJ2-5; 10 positions match TRBD2. V trimming: 4 bases; J trimming: 2 bases; junction bases outside the gene matches: 5. Germline assignment: CDR1 SGHDT and CDR2 YYEEEE. This CDR3 is built from 15 residues. The DNA for the CDR3 is TGTGCCAGCAGCCCGGGACTAGCGTCACAAGAGACCCAGTACTTC. Translating it yields CASSPGLASQETQYF.

A few counts support this clonotype. For the CDR3, the DNA is TGTGCCAGCAGGGGTCGGCCAGGGACTAGCACAGATACGCAGTATTTT. The encoded protein is CASRGRPGTSTDTQYF. J is TRBJ2-3 and V is TRBV2; D may be TRBD2 (6 bases). Germline CDR1 and CDR2: SNHLY and FYNNEI. V shed 6 bases and J shed 0 bases, with 16 bases lying between them. This CDR3 is 16 amino acids long.

Of note for this clonotype: No conserved phenylalanine or tryptophan is present at the end of the CDR3, so a read error is the likely explanation. The rearrangement joins TRBV6-4 to TRBJ2-3, with 8 bases matching TRBD2. Germline V CDR1 and CDR2: MRHNA, SNTAGT. CDR3 length equals 14 residues. The CDR3 DNA reads as TGTGCCAGCAGTGCGAGCGGGAGCATAGATACGCAGTATTCT. Translation gives CASSASGSIDTQYS.

This clonotype was detected only a few times. The rearrangement uses TRBV7-3 and TRBJ1-6, with D perhaps TRBD1 (6 bases). The CDR3 runs 12 residues. CDR1 is SGHTA and CDR2 is FQGTGA in the germline V gene. The V end lost 5 bases, the J end lost 10 bases, and 9 bases lay between the germline ends. CDR3 amino acids: CASSQGSSPLHF. As DNA, the CDR3 is TGTGCCAGCAGCCAGGGGAGCTCACCCCTCCACTTT. Variable domain in full (rest from reference TRBV7-3 and TRBJ1-6): GAGVSQTPSNKVTEKGKYVELRCDPISGHTALYWYRQSLGQGPEFLIYFQGTGAADDSGLPNDRFFAVRPEGSVSTLKIQRTERGDSAVYLCASSQGSSPLHFGNGTRLTVT.

This clonotype was seen a few times. The rearrangement joins TRBV3-1 to TRBJ2-3, with D maybe TRBD1 (5 bases). Trimming took 11 bases from V and 0 from J, leaving 18 bases between them. Germline lookup yields CDR1 LGHDT and CDR2 YNNKEL (reference sequence). The CDR3 consists of 15 residues. In nucleotides, the CDR3 is TGTGCCGCCGCCCGAAACGGACATAGCACAGATACGCAGTATTTT. Amino acid sequence: CAAARNGHSTDTQYF.